Sequencing of this T cell receptor (beta chain) was carried out in a study of T cells in Graves' hyperthyroidism and ophthalmopathy. This clonotype came up many times. RNA transcripts were the template for amplifying TCR beta CDR3 regions. First-round RT-PCR targeting the TCR CDR3 was performed with the HTBI primer set. A single record per CDR3 protein comes from TCRdb applying MiXCR to the multiplex PCR reads. The sample records approximately 710,000 distinct CDR3 sequences, around 15% being singletons. Source material: blood. This receptor was taken from a middle-aged man with Graves' hyperthyroidism.

The CDR3 loop reads CASSLSAFGNPYEQYF. In nucleotides, the CDR3 is TGTGCCAGCAGCTTGTCGGCGTTCGGCAATCCCTACGAGCAGTACTTC. The J gene is TRBJ2-7, the V gene TRBV7-9; D gene uncertain. The V end lost 3 bases, the J end lost 2 bases, and 17 bases lay between the germline ends. Germline-derived CDR1 and CDR2 are SEHNR and FQNEAQ (reference sequence). The CDR3 spans 16 residues.